The 23 T cell receptor beta chains in this list originate from one sample, sequenced in a study of blood T cell repertoires in COVID-19 (dated by TCRdb to the early 2020s). The library was produced with the immunoSEQ multiplex PCR assay. TCRdb re-hosts the immuneACCESS table, in-frame sequences only. Its copies lack some clones; in the studies checked, an unresolved V gene accounts for under half of them, and the cause for the rest is not known. Counted in this sample were 350,000 or so clones; more than 85% of them appeared once. The ten top clones hold under 1.3% of the sample. Sequencing was done on a sample of PBMCs or T cells enriched from blood (not recorded which). The receptors here all came from a woman in her thirties who had recovered from COVID-19.

The J gene is TRBJ1-2, the V gene TRBV5-6; 9 bases line up with TRBD1. Per the germline V gene, CDR1 is SGHDT and CDR2 is YYEEEE. V was pared by 5 bases and J by 4 bases, with 6 bases of the junction left unmatched. This CDR3 comprises 14 residues. This CDR3 is CASRRTGAIYGYTF. The CDR3 DNA sequence: TGTGCCAGCAGGAGGACAGGGGCTATCTATGGCTACACCTTC.

This clone turned up a few times. The chain is built from TRBV27 and TRBJ2-1, with a weak D call TRBD2 (6 bases). The length of the CDR3 is 14 residues. CDR1 MNHEY and CDR2 SMNVEV come from the germline V gene (reference sequence). Deletions cut 0 bases from V and 15 bases from J, with 18 bases between. CDR3 sequence reads: CASSLSRVQEGLFF. The CDR3 DNA follows: TGTGCCAGCAGTTTATCGCGGGTCCAGGAGGGGTTGTTCTTC.

This clone occurred a few times. This chain joins TRBV18 and TRBJ2-5; possible D gene TRBD1, 6 bases. Trimming cost V 3 bases and J 5 bases, with 13 bases left between them. The CDR3 runs to 14 residues. Germline CDR1 and CDR2: KGHSH and LQKENI. Written as DNA, the CDR3 is TGTGCCAGCTCACCGCAACAGGGCATGGAGACCCAGTACTTC. This translates into CASSPQQGMETQYF.

V usage is TRBV4-3 and J usage is TRBJ1-4; 7 bases are a match to TRBD1. Germline assignment: CDR1 LGHNA and CDR2 YSLEER. Germline trimming cut 3 bases from V and 3 bases from J; bases unmatched to any gene: 7. This CDR3 spans 16 amino acids. The CDR3 is CASSQLDREANEKLFF. CDR3 in DNA: TGCGCCAGCAGCCAGCTAGACAGGGAGGCTAATGAAAAACTGTTTTTT.

The chain is built from TRBV30 and TRBJ1-4; D gene ambiguous. V shed 0 bases and J shed 8 bases, with 10 bases lying between them. The CDR3 extends over 13 amino acids. Germline lookup yields CDR1 GTSNPN and CDR2 SVGIG (reference sequence). Here the CDR3 reads CAWSVGLGEKLFF. In DNA, the CDR3 is TGTGCCTGGAGTGTGGGCCTTGGGGAAAAACTGTTTTTT. The full variable domain, in which reference TRBV30 and TRBJ1-4 provide the parts outside the CDR3, is SQTIHQWPATLVQPVGSPLSLECTVEGTSNPNLYWYRQAAGRGLQLLFYSVGIGQISSEVPQNLSASRPQDRQFILSSKKLLLSDSGFYLCAWSVGLGEKLFFGSGTQLSVL.

This chain joins TRBV20-1 and TRBJ1-2; D gene uncertain. The germline V gene encodes CDR1 DFQATT and CDR2 SNEGSKA (reference sequence). This CDR3 comprises 14 residues. Deletions cut 3 bases from V and 4 bases from J, with 15 bases between. The CDR3 sequence: CSASDPDTAYGYTF. CDR3 in DNA: TGCAGTGCTAGTGACCCAGACACCGCCTATGGCTACACCTTC.

The V gene is TRBV29-1, the J gene TRBJ2-2; D gene unclear. The CDR3 loop spans 15 amino acids. From germline, CDR1 is SQVTM and CDR2 ANQGSEA. The germline V and J ends were trimmed by 7 bases and 1 base, with 16 bases remaining between them. CDR3 nucleotide sequence: TGCAGCGGGGTCCTTGGAGCAATGAACACCGGGGAGCTGTTTTTT. Protein product: CSGVLGAMNTGELFF.

J is TRBJ2-3 and V is TRBV3-1 (or the pseudogene TRBV3-2); D possibly corresponds to TRBD1 (6 bases). Germline V gene sequence: CDR1 LGHDT, CDR2 YNNKEL (reference sequence). The V and J ends lost 4 bases and 5 bases respectively, with 16 bases between them. The CDR3 is 15 residues long. In DNA, the CDR3 is TGTGCCAGCAGCCGTTTTTGGGGGCAGAAAGATACGCAGTATTTT. It codes for CASSRFWGQKDTQYF.

The chain has TRBV19 and TRBJ1-2; 7 positions agree with TRBD1. CDR1 LNHDA and CDR2 SQIVND come from the germline V gene (reference sequence). The trim removed 5 bases at V and 1 base at J, leaving 4 bases unmatched. This CDR3 comprises 14 residues. DNA for the CDR3: TGTGCCAGTAGTTTAACAGGGGTTAACTATGGCTACACCTTC. Translating it yields CASSLTGVNYGYTF. The full variable domain, rest sourced from reference TRBV19 and TRBJ1-2, is DGGITQSPKYLFRKEGQNVTLSCEQNLNHDAMYWYRQDPGQGLRLIYYSQIVNDFQKGDIAEGYSVSREKKESFPLTVTSAQKNPTAFYLCASSLTGVNYGYTFGSGTRLTVV.

The chain links TRBV6-5 to TRBJ1-4; D perhaps matches TRBD1 (6 bases). Germline CDR1 MNHEY, CDR2 SVGAGI. The V end was cut by 2 bases, the J end by 8 bases, with 12 bases between. The CDR3 covers 14 residues. Here the CDR3 reads CASSYQGLGEKLFF. CDR3 DNA: TGTGCCAGCAGTTACCAGGGGCTCGGGGAAAAACTGTTTTTT.

The chain uses TRBV2 and TRBJ1-4; 7 bases line up with TRBD1. Germline loops: CDR1 SNHLY, CDR2 FYNNEI. This CDR3 has 16 amino acids. The V segment lost 6 bases and the J segment 0 bases; nucleotides outside the gene matches: 7. The CDR3 bases are TGTGCCAGCAGCGGGGACAGCTACGCAACTAATGAAAAACTGTTTTTT. This codes for CASSGDSYATNEKLFF. The full variable domain, with the rest looked up from reference TRBV2 and TRBJ1-4, is EPEVTQTPSHQVTQMGQEVILRCVPISNHLYFYWYRQILGQKVEFLVSFYNNEISEKSEIFDDQFSVERPDGSNFTLKIRSTKLEDSAMYFCASSGDSYATNEKLFFGSGTQLSVL.

V usage is TRBV4-1 and J usage is TRBJ2-2; the match to TRBD2 covers 10 bases. Germline CDR1 is MGHRA and CDR2 is YSYEKL. There are 17 residues in the CDR3. The trim removed 0 bases at V and 0 bases at J, leaving 1 base unmatched. The CDR3 loop is CASSQDLAGANTGELFF. CDR3 DNA: TGCGCCAGCAGCCAAGATCTAGCGGGGGCGAACACCGGGGAGCTGTTTTTT.

This chain uses TRBV5-1 with TRBJ2-5, with D maybe TRBD2 (5 bases). The germline gives CDR1 SGHRS, CDR2 YFSETQ. This CDR3 is built from 14 residues. The ends were cut back, 4 bases at V and 1 base at J, with 11 bases in the middle. CDR3 nucleotide sequence: TGCGCCAGCAGCGCGTTGGGAGTCCAAGAGACCCAGTACTTC. It translates to CASSALGVQETQYF.

The chain's CDR3 is CASSYGRGAATDTQYF. The CDR3 DNA sequence: TGTGCCAGCAGTTACGGGCGGGGGGCCGCCACAGATACGCAGTATTTT. V and J are TRBV6-2 or TRBV6-3 and TRBJ2-3; 8 bases map to TRBD2. Germline V CDR1 and CDR2: MNHEY, SVGEGT. This CDR3 has 16 amino acids. Germline trimming cut 2 bases from V and 2 bases from J; bases unmatched to any gene: 6.

The chain is built from TRBV5-1 and TRBJ1-6; the D gene is possibly TRBD1 (6 bases). The CDR3 runs 15 residues. The V end lost 2 bases, the J end lost 7 bases, and 13 bases lay between the germline ends. Germline V CDR1 and CDR2: SGHRS, YFSETQ. The CDR3 coding sequence is TGCGCCAGCAGCTTATACCAGGGGAAAAATTCACCCCTCCACTTT. Protein sequence: CASSLYQGKNSPLHF.

The genes are TRBV27 and TRBJ1-6, with 7 bases that match TRBD1. CDR3 length equals 15 residues. Germline CDR1 MNHEY, CDR2 SMNVEV (reference sequence). Unmatched junction bases numbered 8, after V lost 6 bases and J lost 6 bases. CDR3 DNA: TGTGCCAGCAGGTTGGACAGGTCGACTAATTCACCCCTCCACTTT. Protein: CASRLDRSTNSPLHF.

The chain joins TRBV19 to TRBJ1-1, with 7 positions matching TRBD1. Trimming took 3 bases from V and 4 from J; bases not matched to a gene: 17. Germline V gene lookup returns CDR1 LNHDA and CDR2 SQIVND (reference sequence). This CDR3 contains 18 residues. In DNA form, the CDR3 reads TGTGCCAGTAGTATTATCCGCACGCTCAGGGGGTTGGGCACTGAAGCTTTCTTT. Translation gives CASSIIRTLRGLGTEAFF.

The table lists this clone with a count of one. The CDR3 sequence is CASSTGQGWVDTQYF. The CDR3 DNA reads TGCGCCAGCAGCACGGGACAGGGGTGGGTGGATACGCAGTATTTT. The V and J genes are TRBV5-1 and TRBJ2-3; TRBD1 agrees at 10 bases. The CDR3 has 15 amino acids. The V and J ends lost 4 bases and 6 bases, in that order; junction bases with no gene match: 8. The germline V gene has CDR1 SGHRS and CDR2 YFSETQ.

As concerns this clone: The identical CDR3 is also encoded by other nucleotide sequences in the sample. The chain carries TRBV30 and TRBJ1-5, with 7 bases aligning to TRBD1. The CDR3 runs to 15 residues. Germline values: CDR1 GTSNPN, CDR2 SVGIG (reference sequence). V was pared by 0 bases and J by 3 bases, with 5 bases of the junction left unmatched. DNA for the CDR3: TGTGCCTGGAGTGTACGTGGGACAGTCAATCAGCCCCAGCATTTT. Its translation: CAWSVRGTVNQPQHF.

V and J are TRBV7-9 and TRBJ2-5; no reliable D call. This CDR3 spans 12 amino acids. Germline V CDR1 and CDR2: SEHNR, FQNEAQ (reference sequence). V was clipped by 7 bases and J by 6 bases, with 12 bases between them. CDR3 protein: CASTPLSQTQYF. CDR3 DNA: TGTGCCAGCACCCCCTTAAGCCAGACCCAGTACTTC. The complete variable domain, with remaining parts taken from reference TRBV7-9 and TRBJ2-5, reads DTGVSQNPRHKITKRGQNVTFRCDPISEHNRLYWYRQTLGQGPEFLTYFQNEAQLEKSRLLSDRFSAERPKGSFSTLEIQRTEQGDSAMYLCASTPLSQTQYFGPGTRLLVL.

V usage is TRBV7-9 and J usage is TRBJ2-5; 7 bases align to TRBD2. Germline values: CDR1 SEHNR, CDR2 FQNEAQ (reference sequence). The CDR3 is 15 residues long. The junction had 4 bases not matched to a gene; V was cut back by 1 base and J by 2 bases. The CDR3 sequence: CASSLDPGGQETQYF. CDR3 coding DNA: TGTGCCAGCAGCTTAGACCCGGGGGGACAAGAGACCCAGTACTTC.

The CDR3 loop reads CSVAHRGLNTEAFF. The CDR3 DNA reads as TGCAGCGTTGCACACAGGGGGTTGAACACTGAAGCTTTCTTT. This chain connects TRBV29-1 to TRBJ1-1; TRBD1 matches 8 bases. This CDR3 comprises 14 residues. From germline, CDR1 is SQVTM and CDR2 ANQGSEA. The V gene end was trimmed by 4 bases and the J gene end by 0 bases; junction bases not matched to a gene: 4.

V and J are TRBV4-1 and TRBJ1-1; perhaps TRBD1 as D (5 bases). The length of the CDR3 is 15 residues. Germline V gives CDR1 MGHRA, CDR2 YSYEKL. Trimming shortened V by 1 base and J by 7 bases, and 16 bases separated the two germline ends. CDR3 protein: CASSQGAGPNGEAFF. CDR3 coding DNA: TGCGCCAGCAGCCAAGGGGCGGGGCCCAACGGTGAAGCTTTCTTT.